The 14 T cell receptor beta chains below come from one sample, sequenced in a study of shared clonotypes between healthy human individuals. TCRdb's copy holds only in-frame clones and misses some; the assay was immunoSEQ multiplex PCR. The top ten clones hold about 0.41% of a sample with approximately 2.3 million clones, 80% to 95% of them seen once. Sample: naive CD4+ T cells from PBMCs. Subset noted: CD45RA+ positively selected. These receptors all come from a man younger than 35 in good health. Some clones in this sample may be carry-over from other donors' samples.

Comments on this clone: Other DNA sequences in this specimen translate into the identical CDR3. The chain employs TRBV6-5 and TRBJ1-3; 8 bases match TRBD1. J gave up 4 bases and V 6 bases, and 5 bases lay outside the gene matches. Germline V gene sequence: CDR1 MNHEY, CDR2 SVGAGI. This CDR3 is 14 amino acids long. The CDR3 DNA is TGTGCCAGCAGCCGCGGACAGGGCGGAAACACCATATATTTT. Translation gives CASSRGQGGNTIYF.

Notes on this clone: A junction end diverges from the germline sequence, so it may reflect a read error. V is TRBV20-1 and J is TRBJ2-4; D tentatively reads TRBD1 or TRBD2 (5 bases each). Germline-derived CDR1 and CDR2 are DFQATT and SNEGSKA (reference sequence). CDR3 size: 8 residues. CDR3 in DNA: TGCAGTGCCGGGGCGGGCGTTTTC. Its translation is CSAGAGVF.

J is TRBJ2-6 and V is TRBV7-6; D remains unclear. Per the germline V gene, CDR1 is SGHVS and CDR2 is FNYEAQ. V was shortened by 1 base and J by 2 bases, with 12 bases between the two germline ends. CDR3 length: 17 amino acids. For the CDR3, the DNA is TGTGCCAGCAGCTTAGTTGCGGCACCCACTGGGGCCAACGTCCTGACTTTC. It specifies CASSLVAAPTGANVLTF.

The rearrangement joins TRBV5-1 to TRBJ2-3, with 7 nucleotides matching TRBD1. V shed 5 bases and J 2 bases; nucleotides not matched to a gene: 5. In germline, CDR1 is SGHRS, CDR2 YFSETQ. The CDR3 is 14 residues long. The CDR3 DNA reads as TGCGCCAGCAGGAACAGGGGATCCACAGATACGCAGTATTTT. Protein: CASRNRGSTDTQYF.

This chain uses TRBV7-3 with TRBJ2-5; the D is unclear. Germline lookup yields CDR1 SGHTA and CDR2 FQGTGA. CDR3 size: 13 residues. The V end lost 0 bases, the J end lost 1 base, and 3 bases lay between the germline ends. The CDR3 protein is CASSLTIQETQYF. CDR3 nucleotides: TGTGCCAGCAGCTTAACCATCCAAGAGACCCAGTACTTC.

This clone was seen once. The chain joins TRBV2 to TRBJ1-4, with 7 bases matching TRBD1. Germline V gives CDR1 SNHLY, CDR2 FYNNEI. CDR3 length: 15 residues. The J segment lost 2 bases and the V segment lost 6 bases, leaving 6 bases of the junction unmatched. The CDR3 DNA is TGTGCCAGCAGGGCCGACAGGGCGACTAATGAAAAACTGTTTTTT. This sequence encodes CASRADRATNEKLFF.

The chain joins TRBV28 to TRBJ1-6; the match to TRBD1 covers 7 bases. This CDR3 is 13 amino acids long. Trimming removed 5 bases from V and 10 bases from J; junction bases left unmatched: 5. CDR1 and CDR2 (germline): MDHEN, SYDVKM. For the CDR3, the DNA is TGTGCCAGCAGTACCGGGACAGACTCACCCCTCCACTTT. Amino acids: CASSTGTDSPLHF.

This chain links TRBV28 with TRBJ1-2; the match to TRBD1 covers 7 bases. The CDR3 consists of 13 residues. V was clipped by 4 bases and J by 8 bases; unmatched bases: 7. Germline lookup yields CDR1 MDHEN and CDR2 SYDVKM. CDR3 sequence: CASSSQGLGGYTF. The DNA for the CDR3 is TGTGCCAGCAGTTCACAGGGGTTGGGCGGCTACACCTTC.

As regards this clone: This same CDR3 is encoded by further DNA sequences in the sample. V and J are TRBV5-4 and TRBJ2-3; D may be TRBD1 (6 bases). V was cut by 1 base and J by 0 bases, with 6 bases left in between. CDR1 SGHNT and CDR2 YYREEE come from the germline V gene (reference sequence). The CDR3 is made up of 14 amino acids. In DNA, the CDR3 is TGTGCCAGCAGCTTGCAGGGGAGCACAGATACGCAGTATTTT. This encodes CASSLQGSTDTQYF.

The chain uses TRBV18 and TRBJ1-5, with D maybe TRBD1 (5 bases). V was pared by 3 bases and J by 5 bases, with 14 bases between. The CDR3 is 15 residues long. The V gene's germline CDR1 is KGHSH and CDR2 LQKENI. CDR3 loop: CASSPASTADQPQHF. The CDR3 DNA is TGTGCCAGCTCACCTGCATCGACAGCGGATCAGCCCCAGCATTTT.

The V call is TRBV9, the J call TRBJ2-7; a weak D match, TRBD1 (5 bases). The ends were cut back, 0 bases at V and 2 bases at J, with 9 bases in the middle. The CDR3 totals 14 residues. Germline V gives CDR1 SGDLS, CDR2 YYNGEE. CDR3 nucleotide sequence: TGTGCCAGCAGCGTAGAACAGGTGGCCTACGAGCAGTACTTC. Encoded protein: CASSVEQVAYEQYF.

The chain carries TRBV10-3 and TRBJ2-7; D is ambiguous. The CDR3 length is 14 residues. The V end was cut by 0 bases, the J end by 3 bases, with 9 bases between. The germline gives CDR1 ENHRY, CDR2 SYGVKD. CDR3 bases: TGTGCCATCAGTGAGTCGCTGGGCCGCTACGAGCAGTACTTC. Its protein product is CAISESLGRYEQYF.

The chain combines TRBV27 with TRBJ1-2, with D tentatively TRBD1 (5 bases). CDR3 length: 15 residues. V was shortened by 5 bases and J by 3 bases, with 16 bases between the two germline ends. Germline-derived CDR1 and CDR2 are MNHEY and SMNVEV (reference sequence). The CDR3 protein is CASSLRQGLHYGYTF. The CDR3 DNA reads TGTGCCAGCAGTCTTCGCCAGGGACTGCACTATGGCTACACCTTC.

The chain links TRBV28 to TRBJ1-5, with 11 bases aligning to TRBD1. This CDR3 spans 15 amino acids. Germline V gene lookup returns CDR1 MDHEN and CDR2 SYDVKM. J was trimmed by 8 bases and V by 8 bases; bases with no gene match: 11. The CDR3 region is CASSSPGQGGKPQHF. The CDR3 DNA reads TGTGCCAGCTCCTCACCGGGACAGGGGGGGAAGCCCCAGCATTTT. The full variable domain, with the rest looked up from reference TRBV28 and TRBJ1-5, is DVKVTQSSRYLVKRTGEKVFLECVQDMDHENMFWYRQDPGLGLRLIYFSYDVKMKEKGDIPEGYSVSREKKERFSLILESASTNQTSMYLCASSSPGQGGKPQHFGDGTRLSIL.